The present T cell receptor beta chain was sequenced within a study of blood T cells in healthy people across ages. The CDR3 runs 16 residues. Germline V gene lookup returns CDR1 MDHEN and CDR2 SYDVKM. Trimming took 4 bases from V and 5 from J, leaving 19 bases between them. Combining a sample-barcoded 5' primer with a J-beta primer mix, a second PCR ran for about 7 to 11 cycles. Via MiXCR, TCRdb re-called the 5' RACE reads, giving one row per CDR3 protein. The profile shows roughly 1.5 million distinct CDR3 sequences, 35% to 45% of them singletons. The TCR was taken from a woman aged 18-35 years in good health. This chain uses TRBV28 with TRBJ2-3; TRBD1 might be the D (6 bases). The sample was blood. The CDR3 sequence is CASSSLNRAGQDTQYF. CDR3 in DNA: TGTGCCAGCAGTTCCTTAAACAGGGCCGGGCAAGATACGCAGTATTTT.